This T cell receptor beta chain was profiled in a study of PD-1 blockade in classical Hodgkin lymphoma. Overall study: The nivolumab dose that patients received was 3 mg/kg, given intravenously every 2 weeks. Study outcomes and limitations: Reported findings placed baseline TCR diversity lower in newly diagnosed patients (compared with healthy donors). Individuals who commenced nivolumab within less than 1 year of ASCT were excluded.

Each patient's relapse followed autologous stem cell transplantation, and brentuximab vedotin exposure varied. Patients had relapsed/refractory classical Hodgkin lymphoma with complete response, partial response or progressive disease as best response. Notes on this clone: Its target is unknown.

Repertoires were generated with immunoSEQ multiplex PCR, while TCRdb's copy carries only in-frame clones and drops some. In the table there are tens of thousands of clones, about 92% of which are singletons. The V gene's germline CDR1 is MGHRA and CDR2 YSYEKL. V shed 2 bases and J shed 0 bases, with 1 base lying between them. The CDR3 totals 12 residues. This specimen was peripheral blood mononuclear cells (PBMCs), taken at baseline. This chain joins TRBV4-1 and TRBJ1-1; D unclear. The clonotype originates from a human donor with classical Hodgkin lymphoma. The CDR3 coding sequence is TGCGCCAGCAGCCAAATGAACACTGAAGCTTTCTTT. This translates into CASSQMNTEAFF.